The text below deals with one T cell receptor (beta chain). This record comes from a study of radiotherapy plus CTLA-4 blockade in lung cancer. Study context: In 18% of patients, objective responses were seen; 25% to 40% had disease control.

The germline CDR1 and CDR2 sequences are SNHLY and FYNNEI. V was cut by 5 bases and J by 3 bases, with 8 bases left in between. CDR3 length: 12 amino acids. TCRdb's copy holds only in-frame clones and misses some; the assay was immunoSEQ multiplex PCR. The sample gives roughly 80,000 clones, 78% of which show up once; approximately 4% is in the top ten. Receiving focal radiation plus CTLA-4 blockade with ipilimumab were patients who had chemo-refractory metastatic non-small-cell lung cancer. The chain couples TRBV2 to TRBJ2-7; D remains unclear. The TCR sequence derives from a human donor with non-small cell lung cancer who had a partial response to radiotherapy plus ipilimumab. Some clones in this sample may be carry-over from other donors' samples. The sample was peripheral blood, taken from a patient treated with radiotherapy plus ipilimumab. The CDR3 region has the DNA TGTGCCAGCAGTATCGACTTCTACGAGCAGTACTTC. It yields the protein CASSIDFYEQYF.